This TCR beta chain stems from a study of T cell clusters in autoimmune cytopenias. Notes on the study in general: Exclusive TRB clusters were around 3-fold more numerous in healthy donors than in active autoimmune hepatitis. The T cell clusters came from computational analysis alone and lack functional validation. Physiological T cell clusters of healthy donors were apparently absent in primary autoimmune cytopenia patients. TRB repertoire shifts in secondary cytopenia and chronic lymphocytic leukemia mostly reflected lymphoma, not autoimmunity.

Comments on this clonotype: The antigen is unknown.

TRB amplification used roughly 250 ng of peripheral blood genomic DNA. The CDR3 consists of 13 residues. The germline CDR1 and CDR2 sequences are DFQATT and SNEGSKA (reference sequence). TRB was amplified by touch-down multiplex PCR, primer pools A and B combined. TCRdb derives one entry per CDR3 protein from the multiplex PCR reads, leaving out DNA. The specimen's table records around 8,000 distinct CDR3 sequences. This chain uses TRBV20-1 with TRBJ1-6. The source of this sequence is a human donor with an autoimmune cytopenia or autoimmune hepatitis (not recorded which). The sequenced sample was peripheral blood. The CDR3 region is CSATMGGDSPLHF.